The 24 T cell receptor beta chains reported below all come from one sample, sequenced in a study of human T cells and chemical hapten exposure. The time point denotes: pre-sensitization, week 0. Treatment in this sample: therapeutic diphenylcyclopropenone sensitization with weekly scalp DPC. TCRdb ran MiXCR on the RACE reads and lists one entry per CDR3 protein. The table includes more than 300,000 distinct CDR3 sequences, over 5% detected once. Sequenced here: whole blood, sampled in connection with sensitization to the hapten diphenylcyclopropenone (DPC). These receptors were collected from a woman under 30 with alopecia areata. Some clones in this sample may be carry-over from other donors' samples.

J is TRBJ2-3 and V is TRBV29-1; TRBD2 matches 8 bases. V was clipped by 7 bases and J by 3 bases; unmatched bases: 0. This CDR3 region has 11 residues. Germline CDR1 reads SQVTM; CDR2 reads ANQGSEA. CDR3 nucleotide sequence: TGCAGCGCGGGGGGGACAGATACGCAGTATTTT. This encodes CSAGGTDTQYF.

A few counts support this clonotype. V and J are TRBV4-2 and TRBJ1-1; 8 bases fit TRBD1. The germline CDR1 and CDR2 sequences are LGHNA and YNFKEQ. Losses at the gene ends were 4 bases for V and 6 bases for J; bases not matched to a gene: 4. The CDR3 is 13 amino acids. The CDR3 nucleotides are TGTGCCAGCAGCCGCGGACAGGGTCCTGAAGCTTTCTTT. Protein product: CASSRGQGPEAFF.

This clonotype was counted at least ten times. This chain uses TRBV4-2 with TRBJ2-1; possibly TRBD2 for D (7 bases). Germline loops: CDR1 LGHNA, CDR2 YNFKEQ. Trimming left V 10 bases short and J 5 bases short, with 15 bases between. The CDR3 loop spans 13 amino acids. The CDR3 reads CATKRGGDNEQFF. Here the CDR3 DNA reads TGTGCCACCAAGAGGGGGGGGGACAATGAGCAGTTCTTC.

The sample holds many counts of this clonotype. The genes are TRBV10-3 and TRBJ2-1; D might be TRBD1 or TRBD2, each matching 5 bases. Germline V gene lookup returns CDR1 ENHRY and CDR2 SYGVKD. Trimming shortened V by 8 bases and J by 8 bases, and 19 bases separated the two germline ends. This CDR3 region has 14 residues. The CDR3 is CAIARSPGADEQFF. The CDR3 DNA sequence: TGTGCCATCGCCCGTTCCCCCGGGGCCGATGAGCAGTTCTTC.

This clonotype was counted between two and nine times. The chain carries TRBV9 and TRBJ1-6; D is possibly TRBD1 (5 bases). CDR3 length: 14 amino acids. Deletions cut 3 bases from V and 9 bases from J, with 13 bases between. Germline lookup yields CDR1 SGDLS and CDR2 YYNGEE. The CDR3: CASSGDRMSSPLHF. The CDR3 region has the DNA TGTGCCAGCAGCGGCGACAGAATGAGTTCACCCCTCCACTTT. Supplemented by reference TRBV9 and TRBJ1-6, the full variable domain reads DSGVTQTPKHLITATGQRVTLRCSPRSGDLSVYWYQQSLDQGLQFLIQYYNGEERAKGNILERFSAQQFPDLHSELNLSSLELGDSALYFCASSGDRMSSPLHFGNGTRLTVT.

This clonotype was observed many times. This chain joins TRBV11-2 and TRBJ2-2; D not certain. The V gene's germline CDR1 is SGHAT and CDR2 FQNNGV. The CDR3 runs 15 residues. V was cut by 3 bases and J by 1 base, with 9 bases left in between. CDR3 sequence reads: CASSFYGMNTGELFF. The DNA of the CDR3 is TGTGCCAGCAGCTTTTACGGCATGAACACCGGGGAGCTGTTTTTT.

This clonotype came up a few times. This CDR3 reads CASSLPRESLQETQYF. In DNA, the CDR3 is TGCGCCAGCAGCTTGCCCCGGGAGAGTCTCCAAGAGACCCAGTACTTC. The chain combines TRBV5-1 with TRBJ2-5; a possible D gene is TRBD2 (6 bases). There are 16 residues in the CDR3. CDR1 SGHRS and CDR2 YFSETQ come from the germline V gene. Trimming stripped 1 base from V and 1 base from J, with 14 bases between.

On this clonotype: A read error may be the cause here, since a much bigger clone is one base away. This chain connects TRBV19 to TRBJ2-5; D may be TRBD1 (6 bases). Germline V gene data show CDR1 as LNHDA and CDR2 as SQIVND (reference sequence). The CDR3 is 14 amino acids. In nucleotides, the CDR3 is TGTACCAGTAGTAGCCGGGACACCCAAGAGACCCAGTACTTC. Protein: CTSSSRDTQETQYF.

This clonotype was seen a few times. The chain joins TRBV7-9 to TRBJ1-1; D is undetermined. Germline values: CDR1 SEHNR, CDR2 FQNEAQ (reference sequence). V was shortened by 6 bases and J by 2 bases, with 10 bases between the two germline ends. The CDR3 has 13 residues. The CDR3 sequence: CASSFIPNTEAFF. The CDR3 region has the DNA TGTGCCAGCAGTTTTATCCCCAACACTGAAGCTTTCTTT.

J is TRBJ1-1 and V is TRBV7-6, with TRBD1 as a possible D gene (6 bases). Germline V gene data show CDR1 as SGHVS and CDR2 as FNYEAQ. The length of the CDR3 is 14 residues. V lost 6 bases and J 1 base, leaving 12 bases between the germline ends. CDR3: CASSFPGQNTEAFF. CDR3 nucleotides: TGTGCCAGCAGTTTCCCGGGACAGAACACTGAAGCTTTCTTT.

This clonotype was observed many times. V gene TRBV7-2 combines with J gene TRBJ1-1; D not certain. Trimming took 2 bases from V and 4 from J, leaving 11 bases between them. CDR1 is SGHTA, CDR2 FQGNSA, per germline. This CDR3 contains 14 residues. This CDR3 is CASSLTRVLTEAFF. The DNA of the CDR3 is TGTGCCAGCAGCTTAACACGGGTCCTCACTGAAGCTTTCTTT.

This clonotype turned up a few times. This chain connects TRBV6-2 or TRBV6-3 to TRBJ1-1, with D uncertain. Trimming cost V 6 bases and J 5 bases, with 13 bases left between them. Germline V gives CDR1 MNHEY, CDR2 SVGEGT. The CDR3 loop spans 13 amino acids. The chain's CDR3 is CASSPTLRTEAFF. CDR3 sequence (DNA): TGTGCCAGCAGCCCAACACTCCGAACTGAAGCTTTCTTT.

The sample holds many counts of this clonotype. In DNA, the CDR3 is TGTGCCAGCAGCGGACAGTTGAACACTGAAGCTTTCTTT. Its protein product is CASSGQLNTEAFF. The V gene is TRBV3-1, the J gene TRBJ1-1; D may be TRBD1 (6 bases). V shed 5 bases and J shed 0 bases, with 7 bases lying between them. Germline V CDR1 and CDR2: LGHDT, YNNKEL (reference sequence). The CDR3 has 13 amino acids.

This clonotype was recorded at least ten times. The chain combines TRBV4-2 with TRBJ1-3, with 7 positions matching TRBD1. The trim removed 5 bases at V and 4 bases at J, leaving 2 bases unmatched. Germline CDR1 reads LGHNA; CDR2 reads YNFKEQ. The CDR3 loop spans 13 amino acids. CDR3 sequence reads: CASSKDRGNTIYF. For the CDR3, the DNA is TGTGCCAGCAGCAAGGACAGGGGAAACACCATATATTTT.

This clonotype was counted ten times or more. The chain joins TRBV7-9 to TRBJ2-3, with D uncertain. This CDR3 is built from 14 residues. V was clipped by 2 bases and J by 0 bases, with 6 bases between them. Looked up from germline, CDR1 is SEHNR and CDR2 is FQNEAQ (reference sequence). DNA for the CDR3: TGTGCCAGCAGCTTATCTCTGAGCACAGATACGCAGTATTTT. As protein: CASSLSLSTDTQYF.

V and J are TRBV7-8 and TRBJ2-7, with D maybe TRBD2 (6 bases). CDR3 length: 14 residues. CDR1 and CDR2 from the germline V gene are SGHVS and FQNEAQ. Trimming removed 1 base from V and 3 bases from J, with 10 bases in between. The DNA of the CDR3 is TGTGCCAGCAGCTTAGAGGGACTGTACTACGAGCAGTACTTC. It translates to CASSLEGLYYEQYF.

This clonotype has ten or more counts. J is TRBJ2-2 and V is TRBV5-1; 8 bases align to TRBD1. CDR3 length: 17 amino acids. Germline V gene data show CDR1 as SGHRS and CDR2 as YFSETQ. Trimming removed 5 bases from V and 0 bases from J; junction bases left unmatched: 9. CDR3 protein: CASSRGDRNPNTGELFF. Written as DNA, the CDR3 is TGCGCCAGCAGTCGTGGGGACAGGAACCCGAACACCGGGGAGCTGTTTTTT.

This clonotype was seen only a few times. The chain links TRBV27 to TRBJ2-3; D is possibly TRBD2 (6 bases). V gave up 3 bases and J gave up 2 bases, with 15 bases separating them. Germline CDR1 MNHEY, CDR2 SMNVEV (reference sequence). The CDR3 sequence is 16 residues long. In DNA, the CDR3 is TGTGCCAGCAGTTTCAGTTATAGCGGCATCACAGATACGCAGTATTTT. It specifies CASSFSYSGITDTQYF.

This clonotype was counted at least ten times. The rearrangement uses TRBV15 and TRBJ1-1, with TRBD1 identical over 7 bases. From germline, CDR1 is LNHNV and CDR2 YYDKDF (reference sequence). This CDR3 has 14 residues. Trimming cost V 5 bases and J 1 base; bases outside gene matches: 4. CDR3 DNA sequence: TGTGCCACCAGCTCGCGGACAGGGAACACTGAAGCTTTCTTT. It yields the protein CATSSRTGNTEAFF. The full variable domain, its missing parts supplied by reference TRBV15 and TRBJ1-1, is DAMVIQNPRYQVTQFGKPVTLSCSQTLNHNVMYWYQQKSSQAPKLLFHYYDKDFNNEADTPDNFQSRRPNTSFCFLDIRSPGLGDTAMYLCATSSRTGNTEAFFGQGTRLTVV.

This clonotype was detected ten times or more. The V gene is TRBV6-5, the J gene TRBJ2-1; the match to TRBD2 covers 10 bases. Trimming took 2 bases from V and 5 from J; bases not matched to a gene: 6. The CDR3 is 16 residues long. Germline CDR1 MNHEY, CDR2 SVGAGI. CDR3 region: CASSYRTSGPHNEQFF. CDR3 nucleotides: TGTGCCAGCAGTTACCGGACTAGCGGCCCGCACAATGAGCAGTTCTTC.

This clonotype was counted at least ten times. The rearrangement uses TRBV20-1 and TRBJ2-1, with D perhaps TRBD1 (5 bases). The CDR3 contains 16 residues. Germline CDR1 is DFQATT and CDR2 is SNEGSKA (reference sequence). Trimming left V 0 bases short and J 2 bases short, with 14 bases between. This CDR3 reads CSARDRGGATYNEQFF. CDR3 nucleotides: TGCAGTGCTAGAGATCGTGGTGGGGCCACCTACAATGAGCAGTTCTTC.

This clonotype was recorded many times. The chain links TRBV27 to TRBJ1-2; 8 nucleotides align to TRBD1. The ends lost 5 bases at V and 7 bases at J; junction bases unmatched: 12. Per the germline V gene, CDR1 is MNHEY and CDR2 is SMNVEV (reference sequence). This CDR3 region has 15 residues. CDR3 region: CASSPSAGGYFGYTF. The CDR3 DNA sequence: TGTGCCAGCAGTCCATCGGCAGGGGGCTATTTTGGCTACACCTTC.

V usage is TRBV2 and J usage is TRBJ2-3; no reliable D call. V was clipped by 2 bases and J by 1 base, with 13 bases between them. This CDR3 spans 16 amino acids. CDR1 and CDR2 (germline): SNHLY, FYNNEI. The CDR3 region has the DNA TGTGCCAGCAGTGAATTGGGATCAGAAGGCACAGATACGCAGTATTTT. Protein product: CASSELGSEGTDTQYF.

The genes are TRBV6-5 and TRBJ2-6; the D is unclear. This CDR3 is built from 16 residues. CDR1 is MNHEY, CDR2 SVGAGI, per germline. Trimming left V 6 bases short and J 4 bases short, with 16 bases between. CDR3 nucleotide sequence: TGTGCCAGCAGGCCCAACTACGCCGCGGGGGCCAACGTCCTGACTTTC. It yields the protein CASRPNYAAGANVLTF.